Listed here are 12 T cell receptor beta chains from one sample, sequenced in a study of T cell responses to AZD1222 COVID-19 vaccine. Method: immunoSEQ multiplex PCR; TCRdb's copy keeps in-frame clones and lacks some. This table holds about 110,000 clones, about 87% found once. The source was peripheral blood, collected 28 days after the second AZD1222 dose. Receptor source: an adult who received the AZD1222 COVID-19 vaccine.

V and J are TRBV7-9 and TRBJ1-4; possible D gene TRBD1, 6 bases. In germline, CDR1 is SEHNR, CDR2 FQNEAQ (reference sequence). The germline V and J ends were trimmed by 5 bases and 0 bases, with 10 bases remaining between them. This CDR3 has 15 residues. CDR3 protein: CASSLGTTTNEKLFF. CDR3 bases: TGTGCCAGCAGCCTCGGGACAACAACTAATGAAAAACTGTTTTTT.

The chain has TRBV2 and TRBJ1-2; the D is unclear. The V gene lost 5 bases and the J gene lost 4 bases, with 11 bases spanning the gap. CDR1 and CDR2 from the germline V gene are SNHLY and FYNNEI. CDR3 length: 13 residues. CDR3 nucleotide sequence: TGTGCCAGCAGTTTAGGACTGAGCTATGGCTACACCTTC. Protein: CASSLGLSYGYTF.

The chain carries TRBV6-6 and TRBJ1-4; 8 bases match TRBD1. The ends lost 5 bases at V and 4 bases at J; junction bases unmatched: 9. The CDR3 is 16 amino acids. CDR1 is MNHNY and CDR2 is SVGAGI in the germline V gene (reference sequence). CDR3 DNA: TGTGCCAGCAGTGGGGGACAGGCCCCCTTTAATGAAAAACTGTTTTTT. This codes for CASSGGQAPFNEKLFF.

The V gene is TRBV19, the J gene TRBJ1-5, with 11 bases that match TRBD1. Germline lookup yields CDR1 LNHDA and CDR2 SQIVND (reference sequence). Trimming took 0 bases from V and 0 from J; bases not matched to a gene: 7. The CDR3 covers 19 residues. In DNA form, the CDR3 reads TGTGCCAGTAGTATAGATCCGGACAGGGGGCCGTATAGCAATCAGCCCCAGCATTTT. Its translation is CASSIDPDRGPYSNQPQHF.

The chain uses TRBV7-9 and TRBJ2-1, with TRBD2 matching 7 bases. Germline V lookup: CDR1 SEHNR, CDR2 FQNEAQ (reference sequence). With 4 bases clipped from V and 6 bases from J, the junction kept 12 bases outside the gene matches. The CDR3 runs 16 residues. CDR3 loop: CASSWGGSRALNEQFF. The CDR3 DNA sequence: TGTGCCAGCAGCTGGGGGGGGTCTCGCGCCCTCAATGAGCAGTTCTTC. The entire variable domain, with the rest obtained from reference TRBV7-9 and TRBJ2-1, is as follows: DTGVSQNPRHKITKRGQNVTFRCDPISEHNRLYWYRQTLGQGPEFLTYFQNEAQLEKSRLLSDRFSAERPKGSFSTLEIQRTEQGDSAMYLCASSWGGSRALNEQFFGPGTRLTVL.

The chain carries TRBV12-3 or TRBV12-4 and TRBJ1-5; TRBD1 aligns across 7 bases. The CDR3 length is 13 residues. V was pared by 6 bases and J by 5 bases, with 4 bases of the junction left unmatched. Written as DNA, the CDR3 is TGTGCCAGCAGGACAGGGAGGGATCAGCCCCAGCATTTT. It codes for CASRTGRDQPQHF.

With regard to this clone: The junction departs from the called germline gene at one end, perhaps through a read error. The CDR3 sequence is CASSQDYNSGELFF. As DNA, the CDR3 is TGTGCCAGCAGCCAAGATTATAACAGCGGGGAGCTGTTTTTT. This chain joins TRBV4-2 and TRBJ2-2, with D uncertain. CDR3 length: 14 residues. From germline, CDR1 is LGHNA and CDR2 YNFKEQ.

The CDR3 DNA sequence: TGCGCCAGCAGCTTAACAGGGGGCGACCAGTACGAGCAGTACTTC. The encoded protein is CASSLTGGDQYEQYF. This chain links TRBV5-1 with TRBJ2-7; 9 bases are a match to TRBD1. Losses at the gene ends were 2 bases for V and 4 bases for J; bases not matched to a gene: 7. The CDR3 is 15 residues long. Germline CDR1 reads SGHRS; CDR2 reads YFSETQ.

The V gene is TRBV27, the J gene TRBJ1-1; 7 positions match TRBD1. The CDR3 covers 18 residues. Germline V gene sequence: CDR1 MNHEY, CDR2 SMNVEV (reference sequence). Germline trimming cut 3 bases from V and 3 bases from J; bases unmatched to any gene: 16. The CDR3: CASSFLNPRGTGDTEAFF. The CDR3 DNA is TGTGCCAGCAGTTTTCTTAACCCGAGAGGAACAGGGGACACTGAAGCTTTCTTT.

CDR3 nucleotides: TGTGCCACCAGTGATCCTTTCGGCCGGGTGCAGTACTTC. The encoded protein is CATSDPFGRVQYF. This sequence joins TRBV24-1 and TRBJ2-7; D remains ambiguous. CDR3 length: 13 amino acids. Trimming removed 3 bases at V and 9 bases at J, with 14 bases between. Germline V gene lookup returns CDR1 KGHDR and CDR2 SFDVKD.

The chain joins TRBV25-1 to TRBJ2-1; 8 nucleotides agree with TRBD1. This CDR3 has 13 residues. Germline loops: CDR1 MGHDK, CDR2 SYGVNS. V trimming: 4 bases; J trimming: 10 bases; junction bases outside the gene matches: 6. CDR3 in amino acids: CASSVAGGQEQFF. The DNA for the CDR3 is TGTGCCAGCAGTGTAGCAGGGGGCCAAGAGCAGTTCTTC.

Here the CDR3 DNA reads TGTGCCAGCAGTGCGGGGGTTAGCAATCAGCCCCAGCATTTT. Its protein product is CASSAGVSNQPQHF. This rearrangement joins TRBV2 to TRBJ1-5; D is perhaps TRBD1 (5 bases). The V gene lost 4 bases and the J gene lost 0 bases, with 7 bases spanning the gap. Germline CDR1 is SNHLY and CDR2 is FYNNEI. This CDR3 spans 14 amino acids.